A selection of T cell receptor beta chains follows, all from one sample in a study of graft-versus-host responses after intestinal transplantation. Repertoires were generated with immunoSEQ multiplex PCR, while TCRdb's copy carries only in-frame clones and drops some. The profile shows some 93,000 clones, around nine tenths of them singletons. Their recognized antigens are unknown. Sequences were derived from unstimulated CD8+ T cells sorted from spleen or lymph node cells, sampled before intestinal transplant. These receptors all stem from a human donor who received an intestinal transplant. CDR3s include the opening cysteine and the closing phenylalanine or tryptophan. Fields, in order: J gene, clone size, V gene, D gene, CDR3 protein, CDR3 DNA. The D gene is left open where the match is weak. The size entry is marked missing in some rows and otherwise reads once, few, many or a size class.

TRBJ2-7,NA,TRBV4-3,NA,CASSQDFPESYEQYF,TGCGCCAGCAGCCAAGATTTCCCAGAATCCTACGAGCAGTACTTC
TRBJ2-2,NA,TRBV29-1,TRBD2,CSVEDRGRGLAGGLRELFF,TGCAGCGTTGAAGATCGAGGCAGAGGACTAGCGGGAGGGTTGAGGGAGCTGTTTTTT
TRBJ2-7,NA,TRBV7-9,TRBD2,CASSRGLDGVYEQYF,TGTGCCAGCAGCCGCGGACTAGACGGGGTCTACGAGCAGTACTTC
TRBJ2-5,NA,TRBV13,NA,CASSFGETQYF,TGTGCCAGCAGCTTCGGGGAGACCCAGTACTTC
TRBJ1-6,NA,TRBV6-5,TRBD1,CASRPGQEGGNVHF,TGTGCCAGCAGGCCGGGACAGGAGGGTGGGAATGTCCACTTT
TRBJ2-5,NA,TRBV2,TRBD1,CAGRDRAETQYF,TGTGCCGGACGGGACAGGGCAGAGACCCAGTACTTC
TRBJ2-7,NA,TRBV4-3,TRBD2,CASSQDRQGGYEQYF,TGCGCCAGCAGCCAAGATCGGCAGGGAGGGTACGAGCAGTACTTC
TRBJ1-1,NA,TRBV30,TRBD1,CAWSVLLQGDTEAFF,TGTGCCTGGAGTGTCCTATTACAGGGGGACACTGAAGCTTTCTTT
TRBJ1-1,NA,TRBV30,TRBD1,CAWSVGQGSEAFF,TGTGCCTGGAGTGTAGGACAGGGGTCTGAAGCTTTCTTT
TRBJ2-1,NA,TRBV9,NA,CASSVSAGWGNEQFF,TGTGCCAGCAGCGTATCTGCAGGGTGGGGCAATGAGCAGTTCTTC
TRBJ2-5,few,TRBV7-9,TRBD2,CASSSLAGDQETQYF,TGTGCCAGCAGCTCACTAGCGGGGGACCAAGAGACCCAGTACTTC
TRBJ2-7,NA,TRBV5-6,TRBD1,CASSLGVGHRGLWEQYF,TGTGCCAGCAGCTTGGGGGTCGGACACAGGGGTCTATGGGAGCAGTACTTC
TRBJ2-7,NA,TRBV12-5,NA,CASGFVQGEQYF,TGTGCTAGTGGTTTCGTACAGGGCGAGCAGTACTTC
TRBJ2-7,NA,TRBV5-6,TRBD1,CASSPGQGAWEQYF,TGTGCCAGCAGCCCGGGACAGGGGGCGTGGGAGCAGTACTTC
TRBJ2-1,NA,TRBV9,TRBD2,CASSDAGGGNEQFF,TGTGCCAGCAGCGATGCGGGGGGTGGAAATGAGCAGTTCTTC
TRBJ1-1,NA,TRBV4-1,TRBD1,CASSPGQGTGNTEAFF,TGCGCCAGCAGCCCTGGACAGGGGACGGGGAACACTGAAGCTTTCTTT
TRBJ2-7,NA,TRBV19,TRBD1,CASSSAGTAESTYEQYF,TGTGCCAGTAGTTCCGCCGGGACAGCTGAATCAACCTACGAGCAGTACTTC
TRBJ2-1,NA,TRBV27,NA,CASSLSGRGDEQFF,TGTGCCAGCAGTTTATCAGGCCGAGGTGATGAGCAGTTCTTC
TRBJ2-5,NA,TRBV4-3,TRBD2,CASSLHRYGSGGALETQYF,TGCGCCAGCAGCCTCCACCGTTATGGTAGCGGGGGGGCCTTGGAGACCCAGTACTTC
TRBJ1-4,NA,TRBV7-9,TRBD1,CASSAGGNNEKLFF,TGTGCCAGCAGTGCAGGGGGGAACAATGAAAAACTGTTTTTT
TRBJ2-1,NA,TRBV19,NA,CASSHARGGDEQFF,TGTGCCAGTAGTCACGCACGCGGGGGCGATGAGCAGTTCTTC
TRBJ2-7,NA,TRBV6-5,NA,CASSARAPYEQYF,TGTGCCAGCAGTGCGCGGGCTCCCTACGAGCAGTACTTC
TRBJ2-3,NA,TRBV2,TRBD2,CASRGLAGGSGTDTQYF,TGTGCCAGCAGGGGACTAGCGGGAGGTTCGGGCACAGATACGCAGTATTTT
TRBJ1-2,NA,TRBV7-8,TRBD1,CASSTTQRGTGGSYTF,TGTGCCAGCAGCACTACCCAGAGAGGGACAGGGGGCTCCTACACCTTC
TRBJ2-5,NA,TRBV7-9,NA,CASSLAPQGQYF,TGTGCCAGCAGCTTAGCACCCCAGGGCCAATACTTC
TRBJ1-5,NA,TRBV29-1,TRBD1,CSVLTGGGQPQHF,TGCAGCGTCCTTACAGGGGGCGGTCAGCCCCAGCATTTT
TRBJ2-1,NA,TRBV30,NA,CAWRSIQMNNEQFF,TGTGCCTGGAGATCCATACAAATGAACAATGAGCAGTTCTTC
TRBJ1-5,few,TRBV5-6,TRBD1,CASSAGTGYQPQHF,TGTGCCAGCAGCGCCGGGACAGGGTATCAGCCCCAGCATTTT
TRBJ2-7,NA,TRBV5-8,NA,CASRPTGHVSYEQYF,TGTGCCAGCAGACCCACGGGACACGTTTCCTACGAGCAGTACTTC
TRBJ2-5,NA,TRBV13,TRBD2,CASSLSSGSPLGTQYF,TGTGCCAGCAGCTTATCTAGCGGGAGCCCTCTGGGGACCCAGTACTTC
TRBJ2-1,NA,TRBV5-1,NA,CASSLEGITNNEQFF,TGCGCCAGCAGCTTAGAGGGTATTACTAACAATGAGCAGTTCTTC
TRBJ1-5,NA,TRBV4-1,NA,CASKTTPGGNQPQHF,TGCGCCAGCAAAACCACCCCAGGGGGCAATCAGCCCCAGCATTTT
TRBJ1-2,NA,TRBV25-1,NA,CASSEGGTVFNYGYTF,TGTGCCAGCAGTGAAGGGGGGACGGTTTTTAACTATGGCTACACCTTC
TRBJ2-7,once,TRBV2,TRBD2,CASSEERGSYEQYF,TGTGCCAGCAGTGAAGAGCGGGGGTCCTACGAGCAGTACTTC
TRBJ2-3,NA,TRBV9,TRBD2,CASSVAASGITDTQYF,TGTGCCAGCAGCGTAGCGGCTAGCGGAATCACAGATACGCAGTATTTT
TRBJ2-7,NA,TRBV4-1,NA,CASSQAGIGYEQYF,TGCGCCAGCAGCCAAGCAGGGATTGGCTACGAGCAGTACTTC
TRBJ1-4,NA,TRBV6-6,NA,CASSYEETGPNEKLFF,TGTGCCAGCAGTTACGAGGAGACAGGACCCAATGAAAAACTGTTTTTT
TRBJ1-1,NA,TRBV6-5,NA,CASSLSRGTEAFF,TGTGCCAGCAGTTTGAGTAGGGGGACTGAAGCTTTCTTT
TRBJ1-2,NA,TRBV19,NA,CASSILPTATYGYTF,TGTGCCAGTAGTATTCTTCCGACAGCAACCTATGGCTACACCTTC
TRBJ2-1,NA,TRBV2,TRBD2,CASSARLAGNEQFF,TGTGCCAGCAGTGCCCGACTAGCTGGCAATGAGCAGTTCTTC
TRBJ2-1,NA,TRBV30,TRBD1,CAWRPGTGINEQFF,TGTGCCTGGCGTCCCGGGACAGGGATTAATGAGCAGTTCTTC
TRBJ2-3,once,TRBV5-1,TRBD2,CASSLGGGGTDTQYF,TGCGCCAGCAGCTTGGGGGGGGGAGGCACAGATACGCAGTATTTT
TRBJ1-5,few,TRBV30,NA,CASQGPVGPQHF,TGTGCCTCGCAGGGTCCTGTAGGGCCCCAGCATTTT
TRBJ1-6,NA,TRBV30,NA,CAWRPDAARSYNSPLHF,TGTGCCTGGAGACCCGACGCAGCGCGCTCCTATAATTCACCCCTCCACTTT
TRBJ2-5,NA,TRBV4-1,NA,CASSQVGLAETQYF,TGCGCCAGCAGCCAAGTTGGTCTGGCAGAGACCCAGTACTTC
TRBJ2-7,NA,TRBV9,TRBD2,CASSVNPAGIHEQYF,TGTGCCAGCAGCGTAAATCCAGCGGGGATCCACGAGCAGTACTTC
TRBJ2-7,NA,TRBV28,NA,CASSTLVGEQYF,TGTGCCAGCTCCACCCTGGTCGGCGAGCAGTACTTC
TRBJ2-1,NA,TRBV5-1,NA,CASSLQGTDEQFF,TGCGCCAGCAGCTTGCAGGGGACGGATGAGCAGTTCTTC
TRBJ2-1,once,TRBV29-1,NA,CSVEVAHGRGDYNEQFF,TGCAGCGTTGAAGTTGCCCACGGGCGGGGTGACTACAATGAGCAGTTCTTC
TRBJ2-1,NA,TRBV5-6,NA,CASSLTPTVSSYNEQFF,TGTGCCAGCAGCCTCACACCTACAGTTTCGTCCTACAATGAGCAGTTCTTC
TRBJ2-7,NA,TRBV14,TRBD2,CASSQGLAGEGSYEQYF,TGTGCCAGCAGCCAGGGACTAGCGGGAGAGGGGTCCTACGAGCAGTACTTC
TRBJ2-3,NA,TRBV9,NA,CASSVDGGRTDTQYF,TGTGCCAGCAGCGTAGACGGGGGGCGCACAGATACGCAGTATTTT
TRBJ1-1,NA,TRBV7-9,NA,CASSLPWQGDTEAFF,TGTGCCAGCAGCTTGCCTTGGCAGGGTGACACTGAAGCTTTCTTT
TRBJ2-5,once,TRBV5-5,NA,CASSLGQASQETQYF,TGTGCCAGCAGCTTGGGACAGGCTTCCCAAGAGACCCAGTACTTC
TRBJ2-7,NA,TRBV6-5,NA,CASSYLGAGYEQYF,TGTGCCAGCAGTTACCTCGGGGCGGGGTACGAGCAGTACTTC